The T cell receptor (beta chain) under discussion was sequenced for a study of cytomegalovirus exposure and HLA in healthy donors (TCRdb year 2017). For the wider study: In an earlier analysis of some 610 of the donors, 250 to 350 Gb of sequence data and 100 million or so unique TCR beta sequences from about 179 million T cells were reported. Around 320 gigabases of sequencing data and roughly 90 million unique TCR sequences were included in an early release covering roughly 600 HLA-typed donors. Of the roughly 400 genotyped donors, roughly 76% were placed in the genetic ancestry cluster associated with self-reported Caucasian donors. The study aimed to test whether cataloging public T cell receptors could reveal signatures of past pathogen exposure. The T cell repertoires of several hundred subjects were profiled by immunosequencing and related to cytomegalovirus serostatus. Along with the approximately 700-subject first cohort, a separate validation cohort of over a hundred different subjects was used. To predict cytomegalovirus infection status, the study combined high-throughput TCR immunosequencing, statistical association of individual TCRs with disease status, and machine learning. A later analysis re-examined previously published TCR beta repertoires from just over 650 donors and added high-resolution HLA genotyping to investigate patterns of TCR occurrence. In the later analysis, no new phenotypic data were used to find candidate immune exposures; instead, reliance was placed on TCR beta sequences and their occurrence across donors. An earlier analysis of approximately 500 of the donors applied high-throughput TCR beta sequencing to assess whether each TCR beta V gene segment acted as functional or pseudogenic. Donor age, sex, ethnicity and CMV serostatus were compiled together with the repertoire data. Genome-wide SNP genotypes for about three fifths of the roughly 670 donors were used in a later genetic analysis, which treated that subset as a discovery cohort. All discovery cohort repertoires had been generated using a single sequencing platform. HLA typing covered class I and class II loci at four-digit resolution. Typing coverage varied by locus: about 629-630 donors for A, B, C, DRB1 and DQB1; more than 500 for DQA1; approximately 610 for DPA1; around 450 for DPB1. About five DR-DQ haplotypes were treated as single units for association and clustering because of strong linkage in the cohort. Among under 450 genotyped donors of the cohort, an average of around 240,000 unique TCR beta nucleotide sequences were sequenced per donor, around 18% of them non-productive.

Receptor libraries were prepared by the immunoSEQ multiplex PCR assay. For the multiplex PCR, a mixture combining 60 forward primers for TCR Vbeta segments and 13 reverse primers for TCR Jbeta segments was used. The CDR3 region of rearranged TCR beta genes was amplified from genomic DNA by a multiplex PCR assay. The amplified TCR beta libraries were sequenced on the Illumina HiSeq System as 87-base-pair reads. The paper's processing steps were these. In a later analysis, about 80 million unique TCR beta chains were counted across the roughly 610 repertoires, and roughly 9.9 million of these chains were shared by at least two donors. Raw reads were error-corrected and collapsed into unique sequences by a nearest-neighbor algorithm in which closely related sequences were merged to remove PCR and sequencing errors. V, D and J gene segments were assigned by aligning CDR3 sequences to IMGT reference sequences. For a sequence to be retained, a match of at least six nucleotides was required to both a V gene segment and a J gene segment. A rearrangement was called productive if the CDR3 had no stop codons and remained in frame with V and J, and every other rearrangement was called non-productive. CDR3 was defined according to IMGT convention as the region running from the second conserved V-encoded cysteine to the conserved J-encoded phenylalanine. Sequences without an unambiguous match to a single V gene segment were excluded from the earlier analysis of several hundred of the donors. In an earlier analysis of approximately 590 of the donors, a V segment was called functional when productive rearrangements were above 56.7%, and segregating when the standard deviation between donors exceeded 5%. A statistical classification framework was developed to diagnose cytomegalovirus status using the catalog of TCR beta chain sequences. In a later analysis, V and J genes were assigned by comparing TCR nucleotide sequences against IMGT/GENE-DB human TR gene sequences. Using the TCRdist pipeline, a later analysis assigned CDR3 sequences along with most-parsimonious VDJ recombination scenarios. In a later analysis, each TCR beta chain was defined by its CDR3 amino acid sequence together with its V-gene family, and reads lacking a unique V-gene family were excluded. In a later analysis, 450 to 600 highly shared, low-generation-probability nucleotide sequences were removed to address suspected cross-contamination and a sequencing artifact. For each public chain, a later analysis derived a clonal expansion index from normalized ranks of inferred template counts within each repertoire. A later analysis computed generation probabilities with a VDJ recombination model fitted to out-of-frame rearrangements, and checked the results against IGoR. In a later analysis, TCR-TCR, TCR-HLA and TCR-CMV co-occurrence was scored with hypergeometric tests, and a repertoire-size bias correction was applied to TCR pairs. False discovery rates were estimated in a later analysis by permuting HLA or CMV assignments 20 times. In a later analysis, co-occurring TCRs were grouped using DBSCAN, and TCRdist sequence similarity was added for clustering within HLA-allele-positive subsets. Repertoires with fewer than 30,000 or more than 120,000 public chains, plus five repertoires with anomalous nucleotide sharing, were excluded from co-occurrence clustering. TCRdb's version of the immuneACCESS table is confined to in-frame rearrangements and falls short of the full clone set. An unresolved V gene accounts for under half of the shortfall where checked; the remainder is of unknown origin. The V and J calls and clone size come from that table; D and trimming were worked out from the DNA. The table for this sample lists some 85,000 clones; around three quarters of them were counted only once. Clones ranked in the top ten supply 3.5% to 5.5% of the sample.

The CDR3, from cysteine to phenylalanine, totals 13 residues. Only CDR3 DNA is held: 39 bases, read in frame from base 1. Sequences SNHLY (CDR1) and FYNNEI (CDR2) are obtained from the germline V gene. V is shortened by 5 bases, J by 6 bases, and the region joining them spans 11 bases. This clone appeared once. Its antigen remains unidentified. Nothing much larger sits one base from this clone, and base qualities are not available. Results and caveats for the whole study, not just this receptor: According to the authors, the approach could potentially be generalized to other disease states and immunological phenotypes. Linkage disequilibrium might explain the correlated functional status among segregating V segments, but an unknown experimental factor could not be excluded. Presence/absence analyses assumed roughly uniform sequencing depth across donors, an assumption that may not hold. In this cohort, only TCR beta chains were sequenced, and detectable features were limited by the absence of alpha or paired-chain data. Three of the identified cytomegalovirus-associated TCR beta chains were confirmed in vitro to be specific for cytomegalovirus antigens. When HLA alleles, especially DR and DQ, strongly co-occurred, attributing TCR associations to individual alleles was difficult. While some public TCRs were present in many individuals, most TCR sequences turned up only very rarely across donors. At a false discovery rate of 0.05, a later analysis linked roughly 17,000 TCR beta sequences to specific HLA alleles. According to a later analysis, parvovirus B19, influenza, CMV and Epstein-Barr virus appeared linked to several top co-occurrence clusters. HLA typing was unavailable for some donors at each locus, so association tests used only the typed subset. In a later analysis, TCR association rates were found to vary across HLA loci, with the most associated TCRs seen for DRB1 alleles and the fewest for HLA-C alleles. For the cohort, immune exposure information was limited to CMV serostatus. Most CMV-associated TCR beta chains appeared to be HLA-restricted in a later analysis, and the HLA associations seemed to be driven largely by CMV exposure. In a later analysis, HLA-associated TCR beta chains were found to be more clonally expanded and to have lower generation probabilities than equally common non-associated chains. The study listed approximately 160 TCR beta chains as associated with cytomegalovirus. A group of highly shared sequence variants was considered likely to be a technical artifact of the sequencing pipeline. In both the original and validation cohorts, the classifier was reported to diagnose cytomegalovirus status with high specificity and sensitivity. Because counts were too low, around 18 rarely observed V segments, including chromosome 9 orphons, were left out of the earlier analysis of 500 to 750 of the donors. V-gene and J-gene trimming of TCR beta chains was associated with a missense DCLRE1C variant in a later genetic analysis, and the association was replicated in an independent cohort. A further reported finding was that TCR beta sequences accurately predicted the HLA-A and HLA-B alleles for most subjects in the first cohort. The 87-base-pair reads could not distinguish some IMGT-functional V segments, including TRBV6-2 and TRBV6-3, so those segments were excluded. Broadly in line with IMGT annotations, most TCR beta V segments showed up in productive rearrangements about 90% or about 30% of the time in an earlier analysis of approximately 640 of the donors. Compared with the 666-donor mean, donors in an Asian-associated ancestry cluster had fewer N-insertions in productive TCRs, according to a later genetic analysis.

The cohort comprised 670 or so healthy bone marrow donors. Cohort members were all nominally healthy when sampled, although unrecorded immune exposures were likely present. The donor tested CMV seropositive, placing the donor among the 250 to 300 seropositive members of the cohort. A peripheral blood sample was collected from each donor, and TCR beta sequencing was performed on peripheral blood mononuclear cells. The Qiagen DNeasy Blood Extraction Kit was used to extract genomic DNA from the blood cell samples. Sequenced material: PBMCs. Recombination linked TRBV2 to TRBJ2-1; possibly the D gene is TRBD1, per 6 matching bases. The sequence was obtained from a woman in her thirties or forties in good health and CMV-seropositive. The CDR3 region has the sequence CASSSPDSNEQFF. The DNA sequence is as follows: TGTGCCAGCAGTTCCCCGGACAGCAATGAGCAGTTCTTC.